This T cell receptor beta chain was sequenced for a study of CD8+CD57+ T cells in acquired aplastic anemia. Study conclusions and caveats: Researchers report that some 31 CD8+ CDR3 sequences appeared in both patients and controls.

Template material for TCR beta VDJ and CDR3 profiling consisted of genomic DNA. TCRdb itself ran the reads through MiXCR, one entry per CDR3 protein. The sample carries roughly 290,000 distinct CDR3 sequences, approximately 57% recorded once. About this clonotype: Its antigen is still unknown.

The patients chosen for sequencing had shown expansion of CD8+CD57+ cells (detected by flow cytometry). Between the trimmed V and J ends, which lost 6 bases and 10 bases, there was a span of 22 bases. This CDR3 is built from 15 residues. Germline values: CDR1 DFQATT, CDR2 SNEGSKA (reference sequence). The V call is TRBV20-1, the J call TRBJ1-6; D is unclear. The source is a human donor with aplastic anemia. The sample taken for sequencing was sorted CD4+, CD8+, or CD8+CD57+ T cells (not recorded which) from PBMCs. The CDR3 loop is CSATSLYRTQSPLHF. The CDR3 DNA follows: TGCAGTGCGACGAGCTTGTACCGAACCCAGTCACCCCTCCACTTT.